The 27 T cell receptor beta chains below all came from one sample that was sequenced in a study of T cell repertoires in cytomegalovirus infection. A single record per CDR3 protein comes from TCRdb applying MiXCR to the reads. Of some 700,000 distinct CDR3 sequences listed, roughly a third are singletons. The sequenced sample consisted of PBMCs. Every receptor here comes from a human donor in good health (CMV status not recorded). Some clones in this sample may be carry-over from other donors' samples.

In this sample, this clonotype turned up a few times. A junction boundary mismatches the germline segment, possibly from a read error. The chain couples TRBV7-6 to TRBJ1-1; 8 bases are shared with TRBD1. Per the germline V gene, CDR1 is SGHVS and CDR2 is FNYEAQ. There are 16 residues in the CDR3. This CDR3 reads CAGSYGQGRRSTEAFF. Written as DNA, the CDR3 is TGTGCCGGCAGCTACGGACAGGGCCGTCGAAGCACTGAAGCTTTCTTT.

The genes are TRBV2 and TRBJ1-5; D uncertain. The CDR3 is made up of 15 amino acids. Germline values: CDR1 SNHLY, CDR2 FYNNEI. Trimming took 1 base from V and 2 from J, leaving 9 bases between them. The CDR3 DNA sequence: TGTGCCAGCAGTGAAGTGGGAATGGGCAATCAGCCCCAGCATTTT. This sequence encodes CASSEVGMGNQPQHF. Drawing the rest from reference TRBV2 and TRBJ1-5, the complete variable domain is EPEVTQTPSHQVTQMGQEVILRCVPISNHLYFYWYRQILGQKVEFLVSFYNNEISEKSEIFDDQFSVERPDGSNFTLKIRSTKLEDSAMYFCASSEVGMGNQPQHFGDGTRLSIL.

The chain couples TRBV12-3 or TRBV12-4 to TRBJ1-1, with D hard to call. V lost 5 bases and J 6 bases, leaving 19 bases between the germline ends. The CDR3 is made up of 15 amino acids. The DNA for the CDR3 is TGTGCCAGCAGTACCAGAAATGGGATGGACTCTGAAGCTTTCTTT. Translated: CASSTRNGMDSEAFF.

Notes on this clonotype: A junction boundary mismatches the germline segment, possibly from a read error. V gene TRBV27 combines with J gene TRBJ1-1; D remains unclear. Per the germline V gene, CDR1 is MNHEY and CDR2 is SMNVEV (reference sequence). The CDR3 is 15 residues long. CDR3 sequence reads: CASSPLAGRWSESFF. The CDR3 DNA is TGTGCCAGCAGCCCTCTAGCCGGGAGGTGGTCTGAATCTTTCTTT.

This clonotype came up many times. This chain uses TRBV7-2 with TRBJ1-1, with 9 bases aligning to TRBD1. The junction had 18 bases not matched to a gene; V was cut back by 2 bases and J by 11 bases. The germline CDR1 and CDR2 sequences are SGHTA and FQGNSA. This CDR3 is built from 17 residues. CDR3 bases: TGTGCCAGCAGCTTATGGTCGAGGGGGGACAGGGCTATCCTGGCTTTCTTT. Its translation is CASSLWSRGDRAILAFF. Full variable domain (outside the CDR3, taken from reference TRBV7-2 and TRBJ1-1): GAGVSQSPSNKVTEKGKDVELRCDPISGHTALYWYRQSLGQGLEFLIYFQGNSAPDKSGLPSDRFSAERTGGSVSTLTIQRTQQEDSAVYLCASSLWSRGDRAILAFFGQGTRLTVV.

This clonotype showed up just a few times. This chain joins TRBV19 and TRBJ2-7; D tentatively reads TRBD1 or TRBD2 (5 bases each). The germline V and J ends were trimmed by 5 bases and 6 bases, with 23 bases remaining between them. The CDR3 length is 16 residues. Germline loops: CDR1 LNHDA, CDR2 SQIVND (reference sequence). The CDR3 loop is CASSATSRDLLAEQYF. DNA of the CDR3: TGTGCCAGTAGTGCCACCAGCCGGGACCTTCTGGCCGAGCAGTACTTC.

The chain couples TRBV4-1 to TRBJ2-5; D call uncertain. Germline V gives CDR1 MGHRA, CDR2 YSYEKL. The CDR3 is made up of 15 amino acids. V lost 0 bases and J 5 bases, leaving 13 bases between the germline ends. The CDR3 region is CASSQESIIGETQYF. DNA for the CDR3: TGCGCCAGCAGCCAAGAATCCATTATTGGGGAGACCCAGTACTTC.

V and J are TRBV12-3 or TRBV12-4 and TRBJ2-1; 13 positions match TRBD2. Germline trimming cut 0 bases from V and 7 bases from J; bases unmatched to any gene: 6. This CDR3 spans 17 amino acids. This CDR3 reads CASSLALGTSGINEQFF. The CDR3 region has the DNA TGTGCCAGCAGTTTAGCGCTGGGGACTAGCGGGATAAATGAGCAGTTCTTC.

The J gene is TRBJ1-2, the V gene TRBV5-6; 8 bases are shared with TRBD1. V lost 0 bases, J lost 4 bases, and 5 bases stayed unmatched. The germline gives CDR1 SGHDT, CDR2 YYEEEE. The length of the CDR3 is 15 residues. The DNA of the CDR3 is TGTGCCAGCAGCTTGGTGGGACAGGAAGTCTATGGCTACACCTTC. Translating it yields CASSLVGQEVYGYTF. The full variable domain, completed using reference TRBV5-6 and TRBJ1-2, is DAGVTQSPTHLIKTRGQQVTLRCSPKSGHDTVSWYQQALGQGPQFIFQYYEEEERQRGNFPDRFSGHQFPNYSSELNVNALLLGDSALYLCASSLVGQEVYGYTFGSGTRLTVV.

The chain employs TRBV7-2 and TRBJ1-3, with D uncertain. Germline CDR1 reads SGHTA; CDR2 reads FQGNSA. The CDR3 is 13 residues long. V was pared by 8 bases and J by 3 bases, with 11 bases between. The CDR3 region has the DNA TGTGCCAGCGGCACGGGCGGTGGAAACACCATATATTTT. It translates to CASGTGGGNTIYF.

This clonotype was found a few times. V gene TRBV7-8 combines with J gene TRBJ2-7; 7 bases match TRBD2. The CDR3 loop spans 13 amino acids. After removal of 3 bases from V and 4 bases from J, the junction contained 3 bases not matched to a gene. Germline CDR1 SGHVS, CDR2 FQNEAQ. The CDR3 DNA is TGTGCCAGCAGCTTCTCTAGCGGTTACGAGCAGTACTTC. This gives the protein CASSFSSGYEQYF.

The chain carries TRBV4-1 and TRBJ2-1, with 7 bases that match TRBD1. The germline gives CDR1 MGHRA, CDR2 YSYEKL. The CDR3 is made up of 15 amino acids. V dropped 4 bases and J dropped 8; count of bases not matched to a gene: 11. CDR3 region: CASSRPPQTGDEQFF. The CDR3 DNA reads as TGCGCCAGCAGCCGCCCGCCCCAAACAGGGGATGAGCAGTTCTTC.

The chain links TRBV13 to TRBJ2-1; D may be TRBD1 (6 bases). Germline loops: CDR1 PRHDT, CDR2 FYEKMQ (reference sequence). The CDR3 runs to 16 residues. V was cut by 0 bases and J by 6 bases, with 15 bases left in between. The DNA for the CDR3 is TGTGCCAGCAGCTTAGGAATGGGGGCCGCGGTCAATGAGCAGTTCTTC. Its translation is CASSLGMGAAVNEQFF.

This clonotype occurred many times. The chain recombines TRBV7-2 with TRBJ2-1; TRBD2 agrees at 8 bases. The germline gives CDR1 SGHTA, CDR2 FQGNSA. Losses at the gene ends were 5 bases for V and 0 bases for J; bases not matched to a gene: 3. The CDR3 covers 15 residues. Here the CDR3 reads CASSTGTSSYNEQFF. Here the CDR3 DNA reads TGTGCCAGCAGCACAGGGACTAGCTCCTACAATGAGCAGTTCTTC.

This clonotype was seen more than once but under ten times. The chain carries TRBV6-5 and TRBJ2-7; 8 bases are shared with TRBD1. The CDR3 covers 16 residues. V was pared by 6 bases and J by 0 bases, with 10 bases of the junction left unmatched. Germline CDR1 and CDR2: MNHEY and SVGAGI. The CDR3 DNA reads TGTGCCAGCAGCCTCGAGGGGACAGGTTCCTCCTACGAGCAGTACTTC. Amino acid sequence: CASSLEGTGSSYEQYF.

V gene TRBV12-3 or TRBV12-4 combines with J gene TRBJ2-3; no clear D gene. CDR3 length: 12 amino acids. V dropped 6 bases and J dropped 4 bases, with 8 bases sitting between them. CDR3 nucleotides: TGTGCCAGCAGGCGTGGGGCAGATACGCAGTATTTT. Its protein product is CASRRGADTQYF.

Concerning this clonotype: A clone one base away is much larger, so this may be a read error. The V gene is TRBV7-8, the J gene TRBJ1-1; D possibly corresponds to TRBD1 (6 bases). Trimming cost V 3 bases and J 2 bases, with 19 bases left between them. The CDR3 is 17 amino acids. Germline CDR1 reads SGHVS; CDR2 reads FQNEAQ. The CDR3 nucleotides are TGTGCCAGCAGCTTGGGAGTGACAGGCCCCTTTAACACTGAAGCTTTCTTT. Its translation is CASSLGVTGPFNTEAFF.

The rearrangement links TRBV5-1 to TRBJ2-5; D perhaps matches TRBD1 (5 bases). V lost 2 bases to trimming and J lost 1 base, with 9 bases between them. The CDR3 sequence is 14 residues long. CDR1 and CDR2 from the germline V gene are SGHRS and YFSETQ. As DNA, the CDR3 is TGCGCCAGCAGCTTTTTTGGGGCCCAAGAGACCCAGTACTTC. This encodes CASSFFGAQETQYF.

The chain uses TRBV7-4 and TRBJ1-6; no clear D gene. This CDR3 contains 16 residues. Trimming took 6 bases from V and 0 from J, leaving 12 bases between them. Per germline, CDR1 SGHVT and CDR2 SQSDAQ. CDR3 residues: CASRRNIRSYNSPLHF. The CDR3 DNA reads as TGTGCCAGCAGACGTAACATTCGCTCCTATAATTCACCCCTCCACTTT.

The chain is built from TRBV12-3 or TRBV12-4 and TRBJ2-3; D possibly uses TRBD1 or TRBD2 (6 bases each). The CDR3 consists of 15 residues. Deletions cut 3 bases from V and 4 bases from J, with 14 bases between. The CDR3 region is CASSFGGGPADTQYF. CDR3 DNA sequence: TGTGCCAGCAGTTTCGGTGGGGGGCCGGCAGATACGCAGTATTTT.

The chain uses TRBV25-1 and TRBJ1-2; possibly TRBD1 for D (6 bases). The V and J ends lost 0 bases and 5 bases respectively, with 13 bases between them. This CDR3 spans 15 amino acids. The germline CDR1 and CDR2 sequences are MGHDK and SYGVNS. Here the CDR3 reads CASSEYTTGGYGYTF. As DNA, the CDR3 is TGTGCCAGCAGTGAATATACGACAGGAGGTTATGGCTACACCTTC.

The V gene is TRBV6-2 or TRBV6-3, the J gene TRBJ2-6; D unclear. The CDR3 loop spans 17 amino acids. Germline CDR1 reads MNHEY; CDR2 reads SVGEGT. The V end was cut by 6 bases, the J end by 0 bases, with 15 bases between. The CDR3 nucleotides are TGTGCCAGCAGCCTCAAGCTACTGTTCTCTGGGGCCAACGTCCTGACTTTC. Residues: CASSLKLLFSGANVLTF.

Concerning this clonotype: One end of the junction does not line up with germline, which may come from a read error. In DNA form, the CDR3 reads TGTTCCAGCAGTTTACCCCCCGGGTTGGATGGCTACACCTTC. Its translation: CSSSLPPGLDGYTF. The chain is built from TRBV12-3 or TRBV12-4 and TRBJ1-2; D gene uncertain. The CDR3 covers 14 residues.

This clonotype was counted a few times. V gene TRBV24-1 combines with J gene TRBJ1-1; the match to TRBD1 covers 10 bases. Germline CDR1 and CDR2: KGHDR and SFDVKD. Trimming cost V 9 bases and J 0 bases; bases outside gene matches: 15. This CDR3 contains 18 residues. Here the CDR3 reads CATHRGFPGQGMNTEAFF. CDR3 bases: TGTGCCACCCACCGGGGCTTTCCGGGACAGGGGATGAACACTGAAGCTTTCTTT.

The rearrangement uses TRBV28 and TRBJ1-1; D is undetermined. The V gene's germline CDR1 is MDHEN and CDR2 SYDVKM. The CDR3 has 14 amino acids. V gave up 5 bases and J gave up 0 bases, with 10 bases separating them. The CDR3 here is CASSPYQVNTEAFF. CDR3 DNA: TGTGCCAGCAGTCCGTACCAGGTGAACACTGAAGCTTTCTTT. The full variable domain, completed using reference TRBV28 and TRBJ1-1, is DVKVTQSSRYLVKRTGEKVFLECVQDMDHENMFWYRQDPGLGLRLIYFSYDVKMKEKGDIPEGYSVSREKKERFSLILESASTNQTSMYLCASSPYQVNTEAFFGQGTRLTVV.

The CDR3 DNA reads TGTGCCAGCAGCCTGGGACTAGCGGGGGGACTCAATGAGCAGTTCTTC. Amino acids: CASSLGLAGGLNEQFF. This chain connects TRBV7-3 to TRBJ2-1, with TRBD2 matching 15 bases. Unmatched junction bases numbered 5, after V lost 5 bases and J lost 6 bases. Germline CDR1 reads SGHTA; CDR2 reads FQGTGA. This CDR3 comprises 16 residues.

The chain joins TRBV7-3 to TRBJ2-3, with D possibly being TRBD1 (6 bases). V was clipped by 5 bases and J by 5 bases, with 11 bases between them. CDR1 is SGHTA and CDR2 is FQGTGA in the germline V gene. The CDR3 has 13 amino acids. CDR3 region: CASSTQQGDTQYF. The CDR3 nucleotides are TGTGCCAGCAGCACGCAACAGGGAGATACGCAGTATTTT.